This TCR beta chain derives from a study of shared clonotypes between healthy human individuals. Study-wide results and limits: In the sorted subsets, rarefaction showed sequencing was incomplete despite large depth. Sampling covered nothing but blood. Tissue TCR repertoires likely differ from those found in blood.

Details on this clone: The antigen is unknown.

V was cut by 1 base and J by 7 bases, with 17 bases left in between. CDR3 length: 15 amino acids. Germline V gene lookup returns CDR1 MNHEY and CDR2 SMNVEV (reference sequence). Assay used: immunoSEQ multiplex PCR; TCRdb lists only in-frame clones, some missing. Of about 380,000 clones listed, about 96% were seen once; the top ten hold 0.25% to 0.35%. The sequence was collected from a man aged 30 to 45 in good health. The sample comprised memory CD8+ T cells sorted from blood. The subset denotes: CD45RO+ cells pooled with CCR7-negative TemRA cells. This chain links TRBV27 with TRBJ2-7; possibly TRBD2 for D (6 bases). CDR3 DNA: TGTGCCAGCAGTTTATGGGAGGACGGAGTGAGGGAGCAGTACTTC. Amino acid sequence: CASSLWEDGVREQYF.